The rows below give T cell receptor beta chains drawn from one sample of a study of tumor-infiltrating lymphocytes in localized non-small cell lung cancer. The table came from immunoSEQ multiplex PCR; TCRdb's copy has only in-frame clones and leaves some out. The table has about 12,000 clones, approximately 71% seen once; the top ten hold 6% to 9%. Sequenced material: lung tumor tissue. Receptors originate from a human donor with non-small cell lung cancer. The CDR3 runs from the conserved cysteine through the conserved F or W. Fields, in order: V gene, J gene, CDR3 protein.

v_call: TRBV7-9; j_call: TRBJ2-7; cdr3_aa: CASKRGREYEQYF
v_call: TRBV29-1; j_call: TRBJ1-4; cdr3_aa: CSVGQGEKLFF
v_call: TRBV6-1; j_call: TRBJ2-7; cdr3_aa: CASTRAGGPYEQYF
v_call: TRBV7-3; j_call: TRBJ1-2; cdr3_aa: CASRSKNRGNNYGYTF
v_call: TRBV7-2; j_call: TRBJ2-7; cdr3_aa: CASSPRLTLSYEQYF
v_call: TRBV6-5; j_call: TRBJ2-4; cdr3_aa: CASSYSTGGPNIQYF
v_call: TRBV7-9; j_call: TRBJ2-1; cdr3_aa: CASSHTDAYNEQFF
v_call: TRBV5-6; j_call: TRBJ2-7; cdr3_aa: CASSPPGRGSEQYF
v_call: TRBV11-2; j_call: TRBJ2-7; cdr3_aa: CASSFSPADYEQYF
v_call: TRBV5-1; j_call: TRBJ1-2; cdr3_aa: CASSLESPNYGYTF
v_call: TRBV6-6; j_call: TRBJ2-7; cdr3_aa: CASTQGGGEQYF
v_call: TRBV7-8; j_call: TRBJ2-2; cdr3_aa: CASSLQLTGELFF
v_call: TRBV6-6; j_call: TRBJ1-2; cdr3_aa: CASSYTGTGVSGYTF
v_call: TRBV30; j_call: TRBJ1-4; cdr3_aa: CAWSELNGEKLFF
v_call: TRBV5-1; j_call: TRBJ2-5; cdr3_aa: CASSGSYTQETQYF
v_call: TRBV10-3; j_call: TRBJ2-7; cdr3_aa: CAISGPGASEQYF
v_call: TRBV7-9; j_call: TRBJ2-1; cdr3_aa: CASSLAVWTSGRDNEQFF
v_call: TRBV7-8; j_call: TRBJ1-1; cdr3_aa: CASSPSGTNTEAFF
v_call: TRBV6-5; j_call: TRBJ2-7; cdr3_aa: CASGTSGIEQYF
v_call: TRBV11-2; j_call: TRBJ1-6; cdr3_aa: CASSLDWRNSPLHF
v_call: TRBV5-1; j_call: TRBJ1-1; cdr3_aa: CASSFVDSLNTEAFF
v_call: TRBV11-2; j_call: TRBJ2-5; cdr3_aa: CASSLGGQETQYF
v_call: TRBV2; j_call: TRBJ2-1; cdr3_aa: CASSHTSGRDNEQFF
v_call: TRBV27; j_call: TRBJ2-5; cdr3_aa: CASRLAGVGQETQYF
v_call: TRBV5-4; j_call: TRBJ2-4; cdr3_aa: CASSLALAGGANIQYF
v_call: TRBV5-1; j_call: TRBJ1-4; cdr3_aa: CASSPTGGGNEKLFF
v_call: TRBV7-9; j_call: TRBJ1-2; cdr3_aa: CASSSDRVANYGYTF
v_call: TRBV29-1; j_call: TRBJ2-3; cdr3_aa: CSVDTDTQYF
v_call: TRBV6-5; j_call: TRBJ1-2; cdr3_aa: CASSYSNRNGYTF
v_call: TRBV2; j_call: TRBJ1-2; cdr3_aa: CASTASNYGYTF
v_call: TRBV2; j_call: TRBJ2-7; cdr3_aa: CASLYQRGYEQYF
v_call: TRBV5-1; j_call: TRBJ2-2; cdr3_aa: CASSERGGSGELFF
v_call: TRBV6-5; j_call: TRBJ1-2; cdr3_aa: CASSNDRAPYGYTF
v_call: TRBV5-1; j_call: TRBJ2-7; cdr3_aa: CASSQTGDGSYEQYF
v_call: TRBV6-5; j_call: TRBJ1-1; cdr3_aa: CASNTGFSEAFF
v_call: TRBV23-1; j_call: TRBJ1-5; cdr3_aa: CASSPPHVGANQPQHF
v_call: TRBV5-1; j_call: TRBJ1-4; cdr3_aa: CASSLGGTDNEKLFF
v_call: TRBV5-1; j_call: TRBJ2-5; cdr3_aa: CASSLVQPQETQYF
v_call: TRBV10-3; j_call: TRBJ1-3; cdr3_aa: CAAKPGQGKGISGNTIYF
v_call: TRBV19; j_call: TRBJ1-5; cdr3_aa: CASSRRGGEGQPQHF
v_call: TRBV7-9; j_call: TRBJ1-5; cdr3_aa: CASSLNLNQPQHF
v_call: TRBV7-9; j_call: TRBJ2-5; cdr3_aa: CASSPRTGLQETQYF
v_call: TRBV5-6; j_call: TRBJ2-1; cdr3_aa: CASSLAGGKTYNEQFF
v_call: TRBV5-4; j_call: TRBJ1-1; cdr3_aa: CASSQSRTGAEAFF
v_call: TRBV6-5; j_call: TRBJ2-7; cdr3_aa: CASSYSNSYEQYF